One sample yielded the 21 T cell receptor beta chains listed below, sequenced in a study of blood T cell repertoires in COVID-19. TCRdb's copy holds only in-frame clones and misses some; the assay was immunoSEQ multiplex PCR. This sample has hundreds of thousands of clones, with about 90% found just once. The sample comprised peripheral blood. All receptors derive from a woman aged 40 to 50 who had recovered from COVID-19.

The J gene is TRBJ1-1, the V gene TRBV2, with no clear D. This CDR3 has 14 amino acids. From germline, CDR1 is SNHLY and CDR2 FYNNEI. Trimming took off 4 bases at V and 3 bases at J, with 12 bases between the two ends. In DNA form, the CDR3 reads TGTGCCAGCAGTGTCGGCTTTCGGGACACTGAAGCTTTCTTT. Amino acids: CASSVGFRDTEAFF.

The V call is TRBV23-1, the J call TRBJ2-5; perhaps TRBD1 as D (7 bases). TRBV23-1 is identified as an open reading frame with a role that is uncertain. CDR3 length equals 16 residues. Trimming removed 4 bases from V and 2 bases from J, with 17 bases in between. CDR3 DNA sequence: TGCGCCAGCAGTCCGCTTGGGCAGGGGGGTCAAGAGACCCAGTACTTC. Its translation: CASSPLGQGGQETQYF.

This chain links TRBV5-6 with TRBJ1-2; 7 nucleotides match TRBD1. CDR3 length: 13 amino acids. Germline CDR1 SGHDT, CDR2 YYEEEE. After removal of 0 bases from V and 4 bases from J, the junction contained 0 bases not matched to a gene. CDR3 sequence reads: CASSLGDSYGYTF. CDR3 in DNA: TGTGCCAGCAGCTTGGGGGACAGCTATGGCTACACCTTC.

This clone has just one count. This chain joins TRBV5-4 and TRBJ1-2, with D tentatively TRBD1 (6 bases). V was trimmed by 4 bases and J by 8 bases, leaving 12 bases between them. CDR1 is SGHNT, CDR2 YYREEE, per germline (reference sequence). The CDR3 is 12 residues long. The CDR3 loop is CASSGPRGGYTF. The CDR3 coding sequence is TGTGCCAGCAGCGGTCCCAGGGGAGGCTACACCTTC. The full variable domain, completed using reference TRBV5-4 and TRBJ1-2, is ETGVTQSPTHLIKTRGQQVTLRCSSQSGHNTVSWYQQALGQGPQFIFQYYREEENGRGNFPPRFSGLQFPNYSSELNVNALELDDSALYLCASSGPRGGYTFGSGTRLTVV.

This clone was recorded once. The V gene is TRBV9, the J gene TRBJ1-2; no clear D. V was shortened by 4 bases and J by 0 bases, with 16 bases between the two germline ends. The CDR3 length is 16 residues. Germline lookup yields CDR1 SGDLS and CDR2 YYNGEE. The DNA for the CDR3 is TGTGCCAGCAGCCCTCAAGGCCCTCGGGCTAACTATGGCTACACCTTC. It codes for CASSPQGPRANYGYTF.

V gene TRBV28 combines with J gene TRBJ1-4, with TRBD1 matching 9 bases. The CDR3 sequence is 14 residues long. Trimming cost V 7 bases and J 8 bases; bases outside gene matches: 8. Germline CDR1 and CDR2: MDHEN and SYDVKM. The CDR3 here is CASNRRTGDEKLFF. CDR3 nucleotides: TGTGCCAGCAACCGCCGGACAGGGGACGAAAAACTGTTTTTT. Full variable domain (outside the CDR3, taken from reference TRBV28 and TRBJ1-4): DVKVTQSSRYLVKRTGEKVFLECVQDMDHENMFWYRQDPGLGLRLIYFSYDVKMKEKGDIPEGYSVSREKKERFSLILESASTNQTSMYLCASNRRTGDEKLFFGSGTQLSVL.

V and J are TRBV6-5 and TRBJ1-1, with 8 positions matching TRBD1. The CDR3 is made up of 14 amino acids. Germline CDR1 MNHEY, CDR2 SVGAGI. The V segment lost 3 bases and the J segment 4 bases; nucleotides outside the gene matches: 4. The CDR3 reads CASSYATGGTEAFF. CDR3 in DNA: TGTGCCAGCAGTTATGCAACAGGGGGCACTGAAGCTTTCTTT.

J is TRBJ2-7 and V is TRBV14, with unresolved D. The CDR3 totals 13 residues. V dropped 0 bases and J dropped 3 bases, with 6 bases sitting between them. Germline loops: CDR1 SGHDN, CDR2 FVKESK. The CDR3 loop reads CASSQDNSYEQYF. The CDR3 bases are TGTGCCAGCAGCCAAGATAACAGCTACGAGCAGTACTTC.

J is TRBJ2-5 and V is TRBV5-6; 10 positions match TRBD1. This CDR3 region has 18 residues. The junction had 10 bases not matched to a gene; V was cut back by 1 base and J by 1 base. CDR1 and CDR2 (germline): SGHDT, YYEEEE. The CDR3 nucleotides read TGTGCCAGCAGCTTGCGCCGAGGACAGGGGGTCTCCCAAGAGACCCAGTACTTC. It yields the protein CASSLRRGQGVSQETQYF.

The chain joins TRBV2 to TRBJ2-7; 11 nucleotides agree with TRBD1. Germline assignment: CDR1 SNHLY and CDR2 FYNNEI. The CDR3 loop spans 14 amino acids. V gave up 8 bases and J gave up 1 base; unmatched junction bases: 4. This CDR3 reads CASSGTGGSYEQYF. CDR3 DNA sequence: TGTGCCAGCTCCGGGACAGGGGGGTCCTACGAGCAGTACTTC. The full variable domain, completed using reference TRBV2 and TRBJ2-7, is EPEVTQTPSHQVTQMGQEVILRCVPISNHLYFYWYRQILGQKVEFLVSFYNNEISEKSEIFDDQFSVERPDGSNFTLKIRSTKLEDSAMYFCASSGTGGSYEQYFGPGTRLTVT.

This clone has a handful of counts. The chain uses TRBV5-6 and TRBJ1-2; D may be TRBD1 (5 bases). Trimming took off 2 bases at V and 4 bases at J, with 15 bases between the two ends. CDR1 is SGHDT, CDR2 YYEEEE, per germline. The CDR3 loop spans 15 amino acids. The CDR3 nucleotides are TGTGCCAGCAGCTTCCGGGACCTCGGGAGCTATGGCTACACCTTC. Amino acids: CASSFRDLGSYGYTF.

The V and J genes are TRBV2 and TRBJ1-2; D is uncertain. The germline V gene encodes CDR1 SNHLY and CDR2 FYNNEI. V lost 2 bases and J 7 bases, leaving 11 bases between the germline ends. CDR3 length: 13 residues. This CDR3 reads CASSELRLGGYTF. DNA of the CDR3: TGTGCCAGCAGTGAACTCCGACTGGGTGGCTACACCTTC.

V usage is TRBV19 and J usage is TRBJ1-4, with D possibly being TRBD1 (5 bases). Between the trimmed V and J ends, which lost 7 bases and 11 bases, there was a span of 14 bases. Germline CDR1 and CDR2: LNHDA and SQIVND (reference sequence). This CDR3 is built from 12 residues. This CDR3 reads CASTTGVGKLFF. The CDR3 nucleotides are TGTGCCAGTACCACGGGGGTTGGGAAACTGTTTTTT.

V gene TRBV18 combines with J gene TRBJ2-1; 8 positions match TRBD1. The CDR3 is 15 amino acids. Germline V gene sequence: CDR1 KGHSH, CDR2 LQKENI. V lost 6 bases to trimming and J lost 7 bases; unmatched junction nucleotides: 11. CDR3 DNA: TGTGCCAGCTCCCCCCCAGGGGGCGGACGGAATGAGCAGTTCTTC. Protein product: CASSPPGGGRNEQFF.

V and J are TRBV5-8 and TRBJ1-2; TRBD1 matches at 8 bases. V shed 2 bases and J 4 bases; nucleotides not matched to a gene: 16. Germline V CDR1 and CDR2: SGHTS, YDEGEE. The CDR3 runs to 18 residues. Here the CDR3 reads CASSFSGRNRGYGYGYTF. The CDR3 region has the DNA TGTGCCAGCAGCTTTTCCGGCAGAAACAGGGGGTACGGCTATGGCTACACCTTC.

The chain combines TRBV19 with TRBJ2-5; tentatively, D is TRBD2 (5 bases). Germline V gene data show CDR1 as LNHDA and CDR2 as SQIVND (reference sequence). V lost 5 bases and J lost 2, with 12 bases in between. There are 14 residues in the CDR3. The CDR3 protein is CASSPRTSQETQYF. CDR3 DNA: TGTGCCAGTAGTCCACGGACTTCTCAAGAGACCCAGTACTTC.

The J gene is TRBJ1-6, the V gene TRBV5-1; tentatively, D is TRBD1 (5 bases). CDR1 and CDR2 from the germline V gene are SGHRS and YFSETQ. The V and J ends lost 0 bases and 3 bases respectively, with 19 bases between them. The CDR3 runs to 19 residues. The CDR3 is CASSLGVGAYADYNSPLHF. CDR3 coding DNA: TGCGCCAGCAGCTTGGGGGTTGGGGCGTACGCTGACTATAATTCACCCCTCCACTTT.

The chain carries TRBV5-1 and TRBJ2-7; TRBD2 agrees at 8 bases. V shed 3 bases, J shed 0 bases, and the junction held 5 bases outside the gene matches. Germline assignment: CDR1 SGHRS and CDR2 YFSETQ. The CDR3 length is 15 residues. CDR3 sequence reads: CASSWPGGASYEQYF. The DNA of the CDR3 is TGCGCCAGCAGCTGGCCGGGGGGGGCCTCCTACGAGCAGTACTTC.

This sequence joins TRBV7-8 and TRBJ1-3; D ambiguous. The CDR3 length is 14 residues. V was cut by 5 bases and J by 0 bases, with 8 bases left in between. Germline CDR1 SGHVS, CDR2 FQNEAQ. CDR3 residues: CASSTRGSGNTIYF. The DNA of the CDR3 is TGTGCCAGCAGCACGCGCGGCTCTGGAAACACCATATATTTT.

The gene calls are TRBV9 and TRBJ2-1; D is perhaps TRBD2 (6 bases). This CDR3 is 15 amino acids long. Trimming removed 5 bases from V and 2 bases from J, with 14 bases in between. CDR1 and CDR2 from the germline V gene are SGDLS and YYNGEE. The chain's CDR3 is CASSPGRIPYNEQFF. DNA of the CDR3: TGTGCCAGCAGTCCGGGGAGGATCCCCTACAATGAGCAGTTCTTC.

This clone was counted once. The DNA for the CDR3 is TGCGCCAGCAGCGAAGGACAGGGGGGTTCTGAAGCTTTCTTT. It translates to CASSEGQGGSEAFF. This chain connects TRBV10-1 to TRBJ1-1; 10 nucleotides agree with TRBD1. The CDR3 has 14 residues. The germline V gene encodes CDR1 WNHNN and CDR2 SYGVQD (reference sequence). V trimming: 6 bases; J trimming: 6 bases; junction bases outside the gene matches: 7.